The T cell receptor (beta chain) described here comes from a study of identical twins. As regards this clonotype: Its cognate antigen is unknown.

The study's findings and limits: Potential partial confounding of zero-insertion analyses by invariant MAIT and iNKT cells was noted. There was an excess of low generation probability in the out-of-frame alpha sequences that twins shared. Weaker excess twin sharing was observed in beta out-of-frame sequences.

TCRdb recomputed calls from the 5' RACE reads with MiXCR, one row per CDR3 protein. Among fewer than 350,000 distinct CDR3 sequences, roughly 8.6% were seen once, and the ten largest hold approximately 2.1%. This CDR3 has 12 residues. V gave up 3 bases and J gave up 6 bases, with 8 bases separating them. This sample also belongs to another study, concerning yellow fever vaccine responses in identical twins.

Sequencing input: memory (CD45RO+) T cells sorted from blood. The TCR sequence derives from a woman under 30 in good health. The gene calls are TRBV12-3 or TRBV12-4 and TRBJ1-2; D remains ambiguous. The chain's CDR3 is CASSFGENGYTF. Here the CDR3 DNA reads TGTGCCAGCAGTTTCGGGGAGAATGGCTACACCTTC.